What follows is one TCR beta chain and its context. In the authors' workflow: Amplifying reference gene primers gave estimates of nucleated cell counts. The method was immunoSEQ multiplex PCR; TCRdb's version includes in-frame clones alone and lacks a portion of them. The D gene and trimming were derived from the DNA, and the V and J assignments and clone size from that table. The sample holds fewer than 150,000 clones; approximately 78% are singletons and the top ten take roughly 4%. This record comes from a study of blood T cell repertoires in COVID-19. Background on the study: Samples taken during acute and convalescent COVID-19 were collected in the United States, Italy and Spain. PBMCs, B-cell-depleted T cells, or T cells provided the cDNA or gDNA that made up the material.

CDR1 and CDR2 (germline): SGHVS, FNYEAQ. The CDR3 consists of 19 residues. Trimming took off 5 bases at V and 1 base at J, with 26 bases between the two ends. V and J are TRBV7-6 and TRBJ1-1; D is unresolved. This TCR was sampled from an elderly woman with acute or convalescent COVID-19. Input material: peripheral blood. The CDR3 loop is CASSTSYWRGLPTNTEAFF. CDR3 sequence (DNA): TGTGCCAGCAGCACTAGTTATTGGAGAGGGTTGCCCACGAACACTGAAGCTTTCTTT.